This TCR beta chain was documented in a study of blood T cell repertoires in COVID-19. Background on the study: Specimens from acute and convalescent COVID-19 originated in the United States, Italy and Spain. Sources were T cells, B-cell-depleted T cells, or PBMCs; the material itself was cDNA or gDNA.

Repertoires were generated with immunoSEQ multiplex PCR, while TCRdb's copy carries only in-frame clones and drops some. The table records 60,000 to 65,000 clones, more than 75% of them present only once. The CDR3 is 15 amino acids. V dropped 5 bases and J dropped 6; count of bases not matched to a gene: 6. Germline CDR1 and CDR2: MNHEY and SVGAGI. The receptor's source is a human donor in a cohort sampled during active COVID-19. Sequenced sample: peripheral blood. V usage is TRBV6-5 and J usage is TRBJ1-4; 10 nucleotides line up with TRBD1. CDR3 loop: CASSNPGQGYEKLFF. The CDR3 region has the DNA TGTGCCAGCAGTAACCCGGGACAGGGGTATGAAAAACTGTTTTTT.